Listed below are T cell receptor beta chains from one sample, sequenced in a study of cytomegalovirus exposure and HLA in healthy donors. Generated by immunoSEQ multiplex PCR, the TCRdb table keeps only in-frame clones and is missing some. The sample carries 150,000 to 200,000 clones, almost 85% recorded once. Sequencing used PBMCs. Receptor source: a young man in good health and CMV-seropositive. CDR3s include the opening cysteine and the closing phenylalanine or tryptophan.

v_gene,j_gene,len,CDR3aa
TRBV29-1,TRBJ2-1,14,CSVERPAGDNEQFF
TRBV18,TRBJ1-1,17,CASSPWGRGRGATEAFF
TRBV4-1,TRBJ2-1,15,CASSQQVSSYNEQFF
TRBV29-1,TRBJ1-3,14,CSVAQDSAGNTIYF
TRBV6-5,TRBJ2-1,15,CASRWTSGQYNEQFF
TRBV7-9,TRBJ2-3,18,CASSGPGLAGGPSDTQYF
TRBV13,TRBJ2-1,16,CASSSSGGAIYNEQFF
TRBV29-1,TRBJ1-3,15,CSVGWWGPSGNTIYF
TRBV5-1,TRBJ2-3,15,CASSTGEGDADTQYF
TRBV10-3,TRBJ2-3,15,CATRSGGLPGDTQYF
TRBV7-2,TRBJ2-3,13,CASSWTRTDTQYF
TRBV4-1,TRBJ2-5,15,CASSQEGLPGKTQYF
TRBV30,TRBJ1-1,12,CAWATDREEAFF
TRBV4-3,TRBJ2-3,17,CASSQARTSGYTDTQYF
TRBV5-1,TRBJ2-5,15,CASSLATGGQETQYF
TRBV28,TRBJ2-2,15,CASSLAGATAGELFF
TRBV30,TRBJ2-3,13,CAWSVRSGDTQYF
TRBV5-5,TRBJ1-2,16,CASSLRGGQGVYGYTF
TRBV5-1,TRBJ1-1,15,CASSARGLAGTEAFF
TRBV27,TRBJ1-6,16,CASSLWTGKYNSPLHF
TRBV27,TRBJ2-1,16,CASSFFGASGSDLKFF
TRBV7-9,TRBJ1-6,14,CASSLGALESPLHF
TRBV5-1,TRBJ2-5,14,CASSLGDLQETQYF
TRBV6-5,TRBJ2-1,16,CASSYSRDRGYNEQFF
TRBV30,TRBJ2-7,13,CAWSWGQLDEQYF
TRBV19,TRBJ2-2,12,CAGTGEAGELFF
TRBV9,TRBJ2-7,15,CAKTSAVAGGHEQYF
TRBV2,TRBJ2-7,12,CASSDRIYEQYF
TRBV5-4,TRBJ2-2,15,CASSFLARNTGELFF